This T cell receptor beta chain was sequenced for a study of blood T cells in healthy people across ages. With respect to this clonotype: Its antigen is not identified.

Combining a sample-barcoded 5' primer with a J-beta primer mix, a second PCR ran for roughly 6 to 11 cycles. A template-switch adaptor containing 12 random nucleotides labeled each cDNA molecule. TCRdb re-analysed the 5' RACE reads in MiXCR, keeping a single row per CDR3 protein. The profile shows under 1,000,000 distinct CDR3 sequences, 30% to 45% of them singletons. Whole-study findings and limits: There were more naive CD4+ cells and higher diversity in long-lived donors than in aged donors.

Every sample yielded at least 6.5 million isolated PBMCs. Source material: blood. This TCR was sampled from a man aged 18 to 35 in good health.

The CDR3, as DNA: TGTGCCAGCAGCCTTGCTACGATTGGGGGGACCGCGGGAACTCAGCATTTT. Protein product: CASSLATIGGTAGTQHF. This chain connects TRBV5-5 to TRBJ1-5, with a tentative D call TRBD1 (5 bases). Per the germline V gene, CDR1 is SGHKS and CDR2 is YYEKEE (reference sequence). The CDR3 runs 17 residues. Trimming left V 4 bases short and J 13 bases short, with 30 bases between.